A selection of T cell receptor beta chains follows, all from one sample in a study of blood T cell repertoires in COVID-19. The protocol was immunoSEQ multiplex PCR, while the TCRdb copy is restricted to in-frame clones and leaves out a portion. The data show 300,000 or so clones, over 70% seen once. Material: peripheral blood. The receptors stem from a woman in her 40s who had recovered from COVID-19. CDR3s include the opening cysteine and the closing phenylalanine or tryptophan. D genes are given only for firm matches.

CATSRDRGGTEAFF | . | TRBJ1-1 | TRBV15
CATFGTSGETGELFF | TRBD2 | TRBJ2-2 | TRBV10-3
CASSPQWGTASGANVLTF | TRBD1 | TRBJ2-6 | TRBV18
CASSRVGGQETQYF | . | TRBJ2-5 | TRBV27
CASSDPRVDPSQPQHF | . | TRBJ1-5 | TRBV6-4
CASSQGSQGHEQFF | . | TRBJ2-1 | TRBV3-1/TRBV3-2
CASSPTRDGNTIYF | . | TRBJ1-3 | TRBV7-3
CASSQFRDSPTEAFF | TRBD1 | TRBJ1-1 | TRBV4-3
CAWSVGTSAEQFF | TRBD2 | TRBJ2-1 | TRBV30
CASRKGTGTYTEAFF | TRBD1 | TRBJ1-1 | TRBV30
CASSLGGTGIHYGYTF | TRBD1 | TRBJ1-2 | TRBV5-6
CASRRTANTEAFF | . | TRBJ1-1 | TRBV6-6
CASGSPLSRVRSYNEQFF | . | TRBJ2-1 | TRBV12-5
CASTGTGIPLDRNQPQHF | TRBD1 | TRBJ1-5 | TRBV19
CAWSVRGGYTF | . | TRBJ1-2 | TRBV30
CASSWDSPDRGGVGYTF | TRBD1 | TRBJ1-2 | TRBV5-1
CASSLSRTGTIYEQYF | TRBD1 | TRBJ2-7 | TRBV27
CASSLGLAGRGGETQYF | TRBD2 | TRBJ2-5 | TRBV5-1
CASSDTGGPGQPQHF | TRBD1 | TRBJ1-5 | TRBV2
CASSSSGSVNTEAFF | . | TRBJ1-1 | TRBV5-4
CASSKDFPHSDRGKNGYTF | . | TRBJ1-2 | TRBV21-1
CAINEGADEQFF | TRBD1 | TRBJ2-1 | TRBV10-3
CASSLGGSEQYF | TRBD2 | TRBJ2-7 | TRBV16
CASSGGLGDGYTF | . | TRBJ1-2 | TRBV12-3/TRBV12-4
CASSHTHKNTGELFF | . | TRBJ2-2 | TRBV6-5
CASSQDPSTDTQYF | . | TRBJ2-3 | TRBV4-1
CASSLQASNTGELFF | . | TRBJ2-2 | TRBV5-1
CASSSTGGWQPQHF | TRBD1 | TRBJ1-5 | TRBV6-2/TRBV6-3
CASSYRVEAPDTQYF | . | TRBJ2-3 | TRBV6-5
CASSPWGTGPSYEQYF | TRBD1 | TRBJ2-7 | TRBV13
CASSRRGYLYEQYF | TRBD1 | TRBJ2-7 | TRBV5-6
CASTQGAGGHQETQYF | TRBD1 | TRBJ2-5 | TRBV7-8
CASSGQTDNTYGYTF | . | TRBJ1-2 | TRBV9
CASSLGSGQTRKLFF | . | TRBJ1-4 | TRBV7-9
CASRETGGEWNGYTF | TRBD1 | TRBJ1-2 | TRBV2
CASSQGAPYGYTF | TRBD1 | TRBJ1-2 | TRBV18
CASSPRQGALGDTEAFF | TRBD1 | TRBJ1-1 | TRBV27
CASSPLKGQPEAFF | . | TRBJ1-1 | TRBV18
CASSSGLAGTDTQYF | TRBD2 | TRBJ2-3 | TRBV5-6
CASSQRGAIKETQYF | TRBD2 | TRBJ2-5 | TRBV3-1/TRBV3-2
CASSFRGQGGYGYTF | TRBD1 | TRBJ1-2 | TRBV13
CASSYGGVSYEQYF | . | TRBJ2-7 | TRBV6-5
CASRGVVKGTSGTHEQFF | TRBD2 | TRBJ2-1 | TRBV5-6
CASSTLGLAYNEQFF | . | TRBJ2-1 | TRBV4-1
CASSPVPRTGELFF | . | TRBJ2-2 | TRBV7-3
CASSNRGMDEKLFF | TRBD1 | TRBJ1-4 | TRBV2
CASRQRGAREQYF | TRBD2 | TRBJ2-7 | TRBV7-2
CASSWTGDAYEQFF | TRBD1 | TRBJ2-1 | TRBV6-5
CASSLGPGETQYF | . | TRBJ2-5 | TRBV11-3
CASSLEAFSYNEQFF | . | TRBJ2-1 | TRBV11-3
CASSVFGLAVGETQYF | TRBD2 | TRBJ2-5 | TRBV9
CASSLGDLLAVQETQYF | TRBD2 | TRBJ2-5 | TRBV7-8
CASSRGRAGQPQHF | . | TRBJ1-5 | TRBV5-6